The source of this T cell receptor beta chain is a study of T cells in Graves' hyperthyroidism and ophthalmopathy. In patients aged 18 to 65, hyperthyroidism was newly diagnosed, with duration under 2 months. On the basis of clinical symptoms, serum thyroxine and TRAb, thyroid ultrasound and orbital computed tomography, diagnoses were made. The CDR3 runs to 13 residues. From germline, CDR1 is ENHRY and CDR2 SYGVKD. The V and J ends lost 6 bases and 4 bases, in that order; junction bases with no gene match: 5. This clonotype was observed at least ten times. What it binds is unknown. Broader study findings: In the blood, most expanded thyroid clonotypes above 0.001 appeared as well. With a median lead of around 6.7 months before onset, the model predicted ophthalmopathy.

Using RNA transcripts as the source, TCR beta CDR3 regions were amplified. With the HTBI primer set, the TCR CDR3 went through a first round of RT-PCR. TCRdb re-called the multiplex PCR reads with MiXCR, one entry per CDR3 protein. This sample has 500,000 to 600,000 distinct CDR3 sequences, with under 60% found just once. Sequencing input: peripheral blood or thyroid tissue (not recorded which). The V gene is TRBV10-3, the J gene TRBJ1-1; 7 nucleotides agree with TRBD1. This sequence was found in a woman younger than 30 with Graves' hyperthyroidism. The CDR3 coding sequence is TGTGCCATCAGGGACGACAGGGCCACTGAAGCTTTCTTT. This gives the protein CAIRDDRATEAFF.